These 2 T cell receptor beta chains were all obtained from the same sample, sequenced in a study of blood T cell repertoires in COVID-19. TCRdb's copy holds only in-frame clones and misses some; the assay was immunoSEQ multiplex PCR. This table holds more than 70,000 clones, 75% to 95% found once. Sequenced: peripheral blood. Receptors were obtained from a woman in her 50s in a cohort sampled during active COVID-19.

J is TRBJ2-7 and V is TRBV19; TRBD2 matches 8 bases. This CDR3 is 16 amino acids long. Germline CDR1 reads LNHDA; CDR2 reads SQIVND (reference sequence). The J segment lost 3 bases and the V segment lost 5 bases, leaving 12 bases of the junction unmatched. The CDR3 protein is CASSSSGGFGDYEQYF. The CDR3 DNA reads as TGTGCCAGTAGTTCAAGCGGGGGATTCGGGGACTACGAGCAGTACTTC.

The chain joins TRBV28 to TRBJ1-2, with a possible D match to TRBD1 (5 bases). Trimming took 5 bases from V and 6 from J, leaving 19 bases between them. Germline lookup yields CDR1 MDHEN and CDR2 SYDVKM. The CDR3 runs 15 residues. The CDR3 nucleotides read TGTGCCAGCAGTCCAGGGTGGCTAGTCTCCAATGGCTACACCTTC. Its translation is CASSPGWLVSNGYTF.